Sequencing of this T cell receptor (beta chain) was carried out in a study of tumor-infiltrating lymphocytes in primary liver carcinoma. Background on the study: Surgeons treated the primary liver carcinoma of the patients by surgical resection.

This CDR3 comprises 17 residues. The germline V gene has CDR1 SGHAT and CDR2 FQNNGV. Germline DNA was also extracted, and blood RNA was taken from unsorted whole blood. A constant-region primer served to make TCR beta cDNA from about 500 ng total RNA. Investigators got TCR beta libraries out of three nested multiplex PCR rounds, done with slightly modified ARM-PCR. Running around 9 cycles apiece, the first two PCR rounds relied on TRBV1-TRBV30 forward primers together with a C-beta reverse primer. TCRdb analysed the multiplex PCR reads with MiXCR anew, one entry per CDR3 protein. The repertoire holds fewer than 250,000 distinct CDR3 sequences, around 60% seen once, with approximately 6.5% in the top ten. About this clonotype: The junction departs from germline at one end; a sequencing error may be responsible.

V usage is TRBV11-2 and J usage is TRBJ1-1; no definite D call. This clonotype originated in a woman aged 60-75 years with primary liver carcinoma and hepatitis B virus infection. The source material was peripheral blood. CDR3 region: CASSLGRERSMNTEAFF. The DNA of the CDR3 is TGTGCCAGTAGCTTAGGTCGGGAGAGGTCAATGAACACTGAAGCTTTCTTT. Filled out from reference TRBV11-2 and TRBJ1-1, the complete variable domain reads EAGVAQSPRYKIIEKRQSVAFWCNPISGHATLYWYQQILGQGPKLLIQFQNNGVVDDSQLPKDRFSAERLKGVDSTLKIQPAKLEDSAVYLCASSLGRERSMNTEAFFGQGTRLTVV.